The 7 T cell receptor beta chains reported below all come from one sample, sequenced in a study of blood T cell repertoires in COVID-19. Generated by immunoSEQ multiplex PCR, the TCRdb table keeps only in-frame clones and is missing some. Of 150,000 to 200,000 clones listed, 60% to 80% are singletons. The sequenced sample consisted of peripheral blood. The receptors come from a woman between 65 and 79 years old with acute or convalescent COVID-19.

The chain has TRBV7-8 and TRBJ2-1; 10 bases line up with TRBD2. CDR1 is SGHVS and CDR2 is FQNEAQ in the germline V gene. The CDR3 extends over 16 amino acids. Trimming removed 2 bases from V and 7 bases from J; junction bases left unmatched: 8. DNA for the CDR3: TGTGCCAGCAGCTTAACCCTAGCGGGAGCTCAGAATGAGCAGTTCTTC. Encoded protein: CASSLTLAGAQNEQFF. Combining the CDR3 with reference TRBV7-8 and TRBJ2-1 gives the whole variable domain GAGVSQSPRYKVAKRGQDVALRCDPISGHVSLFWYQQALGQGPEFLTYFQNEAQLDKSGLPSDRFFAERPEGSVSTLKIQRTQQEDSAVYLCASSLTLAGAQNEQFFGPGTRLTVL.

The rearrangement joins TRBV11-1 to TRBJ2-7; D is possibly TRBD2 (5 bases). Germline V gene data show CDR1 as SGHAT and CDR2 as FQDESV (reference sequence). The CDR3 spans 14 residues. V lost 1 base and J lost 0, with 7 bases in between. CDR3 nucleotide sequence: TGTGCCAGCAGCTTAGGGGAGATCTCCTACGAGCAGTACTTC. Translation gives CASSLGEISYEQYF.

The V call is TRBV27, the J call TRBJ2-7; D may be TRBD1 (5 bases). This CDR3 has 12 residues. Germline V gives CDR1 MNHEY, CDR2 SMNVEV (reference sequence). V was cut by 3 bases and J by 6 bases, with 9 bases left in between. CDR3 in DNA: TGTGCCAGCAGTTTTTCTGGGGCCGAGCAGTACTTC. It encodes CASSFSGAEQYF.

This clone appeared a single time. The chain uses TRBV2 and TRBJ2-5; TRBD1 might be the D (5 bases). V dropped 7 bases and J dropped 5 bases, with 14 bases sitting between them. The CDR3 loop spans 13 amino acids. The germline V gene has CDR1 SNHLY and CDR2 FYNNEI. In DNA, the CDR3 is TGTGCCAGCACCTCAGGGCCAGGGGAGACCCAGTACTTC. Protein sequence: CASTSGPGETQYF.

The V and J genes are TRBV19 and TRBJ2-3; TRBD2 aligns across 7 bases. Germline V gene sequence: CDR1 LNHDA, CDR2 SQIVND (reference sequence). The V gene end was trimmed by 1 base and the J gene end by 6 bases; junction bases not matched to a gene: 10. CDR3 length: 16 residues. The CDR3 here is CASSIGGTKMQDTQYF. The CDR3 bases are TGTGCCAGTAGTATAGGAGGGACTAAAATGCAGGATACGCAGTATTTT.

CDR3 DNA: TGTGCCAGCAGCCTAGCTGAAGTACAGGGCTACGAGCAGTACTTC. Translating gives CASSLAEVQGYEQYF. V and J are TRBV11-2 and TRBJ2-7; weak D call: TRBD1 (6 bases). CDR1 is SGHAT, CDR2 FQNNGV, per germline. CDR3 length equals 15 residues. Between the trimmed V and J ends, which lost 5 bases and 3 bases, there was a span of 17 bases.

The CDR3 DNA is TGCGCCAGCAGCCAAGATCAGGTCAGCTCCTACGAGCAGTACTTC. This sequence encodes CASSQDQVSSYEQYF. The chain links TRBV4-1 to TRBJ2-7; D remains unclear. The germline V gene encodes CDR1 MGHRA and CDR2 YSYEKL. Trimming stripped 0 bases from V and 0 bases from J, with 9 bases between. The CDR3 loop spans 15 amino acids.